The 7 T cell receptor beta chains presented below share a single source sample, sequenced in a study of T cells in localized non-small cell lung cancer. Clones were read by immunoSEQ multiplex PCR, and TCRdb kept only the in-frame ones, dropping some. Counted here are about 19,000 clones, about nine tenths occurring once; the ten biggest clones make up 4%. Sequences were derived from peripheral blood, sampled before any cancer treatment. These receptors all stem from a male donor at least 60 years old with stage I squamous cell lung carcinoma.

A single count supports this clone. This chain uses TRBV27 with TRBJ2-3; 8 nucleotides line up with TRBD1. The V and J ends lost 5 bases and 0 bases, in that order; junction bases with no gene match: 4. The CDR3 extends over 15 amino acids. The germline gives CDR1 MNHEY, CDR2 SMNVEV (reference sequence). The CDR3 DNA follows: TGTGCCAGCAGTGCTAGGACAGGGAGCACAGATACGCAGTATTTT. Encoded protein: CASSARTGSTDTQYF.

The V gene is TRBV18, the J gene TRBJ2-5, with 7 bases identical to TRBD1. The V and J ends lost 2 bases and 7 bases, in that order; junction bases with no gene match: 7. The CDR3 is 14 amino acids. Germline loops: CDR1 KGHSH, CDR2 LQKENI. In nucleotides, the CDR3 is TGTGCCAGCTCACCAGGCGACAGGGTGGGGACCCAGTACTTC. It is translated as CASSPGDRVGTQYF.

In this sample, this clone turned up a few times. The chain joins TRBV28 to TRBJ2-7; the D is unclear. The germline V and J ends were trimmed by 3 bases and 0 bases, with 12 bases remaining between them. The CDR3 is 15 amino acids. Germline values: CDR1 MDHEN, CDR2 SYDVKM. The CDR3 reads CASSFDLGASYEQYF. The CDR3 coding sequence is TGTGCCAGCAGTTTTGATCTGGGCGCCTCCTACGAGCAGTACTTC. The full variable domain, its missing parts supplied by reference TRBV28 and TRBJ2-7, is DVKVTQSSRYLVKRTGEKVFLECVQDMDHENMFWYRQDPGLGLRLIYFSYDVKMKEKGDIPEGYSVSREKKERFSLILESASTNQTSMYLCASSFDLGASYEQYFGPGTRLTVT.

V and J are TRBV19 and TRBJ1-3, with 9 bases matching TRBD1. This CDR3 region has 14 residues. Germline-derived CDR1 and CDR2 are LNHDA and SQIVND (reference sequence). V was pared by 3 bases and J by 4 bases, with 1 base of the junction left unmatched. This chain's CDR3 is CASSITGGGNTIYF. The CDR3 nucleotides are TGTGCCAGTAGTATCACAGGGGGCGGAAACACCATATATTTT.

This clone was seen more than once but under ten times. This chain uses TRBV10-3 with TRBJ2-1; 8 bases fit TRBD1. Per germline, CDR1 ENHRY and CDR2 SYGVKD. The V and J ends lost 6 bases and 3 bases, in that order; junction bases with no gene match: 7. The CDR3 extends over 15 amino acids. CDR3 DNA sequence: TGTGCCATCAGCCGGGACAGGAGTAACTACAATGAGCAGTTCTTC. This encodes CAISRDRSNYNEQFF.

V and J are TRBV5-6 and TRBJ1-1; D is uncertain. The V and J ends lost 2 bases and 0 bases respectively, with 8 bases between them. This CDR3 has 14 residues. Per germline, CDR1 SGHDT and CDR2 YYEEEE. The CDR3 spells CASSLTSLNTEAFF. In DNA, the CDR3 is TGTGCCAGCAGCTTAACAAGCTTGAACACTGAAGCTTTCTTT.

V and J are TRBV13 and TRBJ1-3; no clear D gene. The germline V and J ends were trimmed by 0 bases and 0 bases, with 18 bases remaining between them. CDR1 is PRHDT, CDR2 FYEKMQ, per germline (reference sequence). The CDR3 loop spans 19 amino acids. The CDR3 DNA reads TGTGCCAGCAGCTTAGGCGAAGGTATCGGGATGAGCTCTGGAAACACCATATATTTT. Translated: CASSLGEGIGMSSGNTIYF.